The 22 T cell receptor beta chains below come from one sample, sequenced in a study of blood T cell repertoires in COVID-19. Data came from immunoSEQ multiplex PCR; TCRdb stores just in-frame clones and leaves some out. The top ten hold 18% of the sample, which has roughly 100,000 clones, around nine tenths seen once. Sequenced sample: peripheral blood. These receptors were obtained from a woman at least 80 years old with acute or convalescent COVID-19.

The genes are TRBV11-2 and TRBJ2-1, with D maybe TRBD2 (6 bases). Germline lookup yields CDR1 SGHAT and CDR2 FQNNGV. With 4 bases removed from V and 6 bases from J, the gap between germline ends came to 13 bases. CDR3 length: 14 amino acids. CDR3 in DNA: TGTGCCAGCAGCTCCCGACTAGTCGGCAATGAGCAGTTCTTC. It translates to CASSSRLVGNEQFF.

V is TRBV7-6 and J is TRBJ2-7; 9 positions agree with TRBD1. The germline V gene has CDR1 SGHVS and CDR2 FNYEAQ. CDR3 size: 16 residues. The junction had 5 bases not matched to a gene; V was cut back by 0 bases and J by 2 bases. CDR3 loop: CASSLAPGQGAYEQYF. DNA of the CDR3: TGTGCCAGCAGCTTAGCACCGGGACAGGGAGCCTACGAGCAGTACTTC.

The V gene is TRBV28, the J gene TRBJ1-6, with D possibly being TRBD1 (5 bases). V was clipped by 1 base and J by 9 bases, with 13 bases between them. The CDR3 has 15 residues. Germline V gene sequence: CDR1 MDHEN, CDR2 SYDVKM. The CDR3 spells CASSLSEGRGSPLHF. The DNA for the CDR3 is TGTGCCAGCAGTTTATCAGAGGGGAGGGGTTCACCCCTCCACTTT.

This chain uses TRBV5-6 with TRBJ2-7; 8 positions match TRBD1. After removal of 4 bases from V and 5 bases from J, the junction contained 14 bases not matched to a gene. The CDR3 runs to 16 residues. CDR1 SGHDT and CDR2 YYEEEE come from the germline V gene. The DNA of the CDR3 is TGTGCCAGCAGCCTAACCGGACAGGGTGTTTACCACGAGCAGTACTTC. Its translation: CASSLTGQGVYHEQYF.

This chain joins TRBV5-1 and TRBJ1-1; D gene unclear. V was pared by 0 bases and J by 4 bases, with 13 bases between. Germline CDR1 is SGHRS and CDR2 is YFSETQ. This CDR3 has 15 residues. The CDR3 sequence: CASSLDEGWGTEAFF. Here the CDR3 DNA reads TGCGCCAGCAGCTTGGACGAGGGTTGGGGCACTGAAGCTTTCTTT.

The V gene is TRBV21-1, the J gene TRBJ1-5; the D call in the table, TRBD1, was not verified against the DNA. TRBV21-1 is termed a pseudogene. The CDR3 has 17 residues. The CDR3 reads CASSPGGQGDSNQPQHF. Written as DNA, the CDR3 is TGTGCCAGCAGCCCCGGTGGACAGGGTGATAGCAATCAGCCCCAGCATTTT.

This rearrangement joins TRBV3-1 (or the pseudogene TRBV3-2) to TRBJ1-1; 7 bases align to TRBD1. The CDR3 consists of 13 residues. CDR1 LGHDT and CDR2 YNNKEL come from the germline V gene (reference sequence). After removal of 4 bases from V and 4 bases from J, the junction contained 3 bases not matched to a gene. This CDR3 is CASSRQGGTEAFF. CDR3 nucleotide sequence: TGTGCCAGCAGCCGACAGGGAGGCACTGAAGCTTTCTTT.

Here the CDR3 DNA reads TGCGCCAGCAGCCCCCGGGACAGGGGTCTCGAGCAGTACTTC. It translates to CASSPRDRGLEQYF. The chain employs TRBV5-1 and TRBJ2-7; TRBD1 aligns across 10 bases. The V segment lost 4 bases and the J segment 6 bases; nucleotides outside the gene matches: 7. Germline-derived CDR1 and CDR2 are SGHRS and YFSETQ. CDR3 length: 14 amino acids.

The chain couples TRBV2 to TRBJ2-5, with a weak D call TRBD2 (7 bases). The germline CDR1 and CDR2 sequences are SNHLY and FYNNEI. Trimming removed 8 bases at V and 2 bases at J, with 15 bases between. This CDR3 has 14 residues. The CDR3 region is CASYLGGVQETQYF. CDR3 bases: TGTGCCAGCTATTTAGGGGGGGTACAAGAGACCCAGTACTTC.

The CDR3 bases are TGTGCCAGCAGCGTCAGTACCTATAATTCACCCCTCCACTTT. Protein: CASSVSTYNSPLHF. The chain employs TRBV9 and TRBJ1-6; D is unclear. The CDR3 is 14 amino acids. Trimming took off 2 bases at V and 2 bases at J, with 5 bases between the two ends. Germline V lookup: CDR1 SGDLS, CDR2 YYNGEE.

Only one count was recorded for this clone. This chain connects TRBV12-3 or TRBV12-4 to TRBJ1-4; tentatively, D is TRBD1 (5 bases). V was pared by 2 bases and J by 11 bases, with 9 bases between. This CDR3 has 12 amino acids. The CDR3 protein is CASSLQGRKLFF. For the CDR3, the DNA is TGTGCCAGCAGTTTACAGGGCCGGAAACTGTTTTTT.

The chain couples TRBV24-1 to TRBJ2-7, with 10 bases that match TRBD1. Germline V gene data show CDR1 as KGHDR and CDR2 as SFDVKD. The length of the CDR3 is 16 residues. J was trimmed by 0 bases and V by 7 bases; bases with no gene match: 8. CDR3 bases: TGTGCCACCAGCGACACCGGGACAGGGGCCTCCTACGAGCAGTACTTC. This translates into CATSDTGTGASYEQYF.

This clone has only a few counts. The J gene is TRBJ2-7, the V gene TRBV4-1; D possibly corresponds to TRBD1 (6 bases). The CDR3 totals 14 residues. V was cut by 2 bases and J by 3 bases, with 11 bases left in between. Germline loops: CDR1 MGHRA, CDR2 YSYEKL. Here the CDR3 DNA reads TGCGCCAGCAGCCAAAACAGGGAATTCTACGAGCAGTACTTC. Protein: CASSQNREFYEQYF.

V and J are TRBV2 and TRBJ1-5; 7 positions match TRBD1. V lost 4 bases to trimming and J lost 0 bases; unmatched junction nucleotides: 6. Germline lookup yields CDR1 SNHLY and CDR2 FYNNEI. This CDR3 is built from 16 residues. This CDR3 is CASSGTGRYSNQPQHF. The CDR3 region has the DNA TGTGCCAGCAGTGGGACAGGCCGTTATAGCAATCAGCCCCAGCATTTT.

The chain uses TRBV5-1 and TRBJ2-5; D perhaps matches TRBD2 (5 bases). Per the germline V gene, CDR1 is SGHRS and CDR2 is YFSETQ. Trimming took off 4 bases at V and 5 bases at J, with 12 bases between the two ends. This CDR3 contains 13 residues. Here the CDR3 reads CASSTGYGETQYF. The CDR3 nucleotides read TGCGCCAGCAGCACGGGATACGGGGAGACCCAGTACTTC.

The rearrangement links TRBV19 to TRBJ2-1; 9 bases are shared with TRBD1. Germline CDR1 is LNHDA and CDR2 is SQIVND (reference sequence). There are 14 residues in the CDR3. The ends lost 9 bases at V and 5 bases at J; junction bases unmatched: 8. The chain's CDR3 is CASSQGAFNNEQFF. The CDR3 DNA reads TGTGCCAGCTCACAGGGGGCCTTCAACAATGAGCAGTTCTTC. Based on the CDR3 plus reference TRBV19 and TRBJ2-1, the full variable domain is DGGITQSPKYLFRKEGQNVTLSCEQNLNHDAMYWYRQDPGQGLRLIYYSQIVNDFQKGDIAEGYSVSREKKESFPLTVTSAQKNPTAFYLCASSQGAFNNEQFFGPGTRLTVL.

This chain's CDR3 is CASGSTFNEQFF. CDR3 in DNA: TGTGCCAGCGGGTCGACTTTTAATGAGCAGTTCTTC. This chain connects TRBV2 to TRBJ2-1; D gene unclear. The germline V gene encodes CDR1 SNHLY and CDR2 FYNNEI. Trimming shortened V by 8 bases and J by 7 bases, and 12 bases separated the two germline ends. The CDR3 is 12 amino acids.

CDR3 loop: CASSQVTSPAGGNEQFF. In DNA form, the CDR3 reads TGTGCCAGCAGCCAGGTCACATCGCCAGCGGGGGGAAATGAGCAGTTCTTC. The V and J genes are TRBV7-9 and TRBJ2-1; TRBD2 matches at 9 bases. The CDR3 consists of 17 residues. Germline V gene lookup returns CDR1 SEHNR and CDR2 FQNEAQ (reference sequence). The J segment lost 7 bases and the V segment lost 5 bases, leaving 15 bases of the junction unmatched. Full variable domain (outside the CDR3, taken from reference TRBV7-9 and TRBJ2-1): DTGVSQNPRHKITKRGQNVTFRCDPISEHNRLYWYRQTLGQGPEFLTYFQNEAQLEKSRLLSDRFSAERPKGSFSTLEIQRTEQGDSAMYLCASSQVTSPAGGNEQFFGPGTRLTVL.

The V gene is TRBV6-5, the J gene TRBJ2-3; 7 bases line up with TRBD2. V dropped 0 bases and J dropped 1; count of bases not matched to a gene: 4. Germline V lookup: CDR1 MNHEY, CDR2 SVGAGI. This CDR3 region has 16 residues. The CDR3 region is CASSYSGRARTDTQYF. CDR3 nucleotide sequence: TGTGCCAGCAGTTACTCGGGGAGGGCCCGCACAGATACGCAGTATTTT.

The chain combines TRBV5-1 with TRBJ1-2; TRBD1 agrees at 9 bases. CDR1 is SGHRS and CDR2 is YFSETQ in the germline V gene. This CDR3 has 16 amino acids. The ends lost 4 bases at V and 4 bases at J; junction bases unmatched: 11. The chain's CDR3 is CASSPLVPGQGYGYTF. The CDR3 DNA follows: TGCGCCAGCAGCCCTCTAGTCCCGGGACAGGGCTATGGCTACACCTTC. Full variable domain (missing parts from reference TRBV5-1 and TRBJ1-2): KAGVTQTPRYLIKTRGQQVTLSCSPISGHRSVSWYQQTPGQGLQFLFEYFSETQRNKGNFPGRFSGRQFSNSRSEMNVSTLELGDSALYLCASSPLVPGQGYGYTFGSGTRLTVV.

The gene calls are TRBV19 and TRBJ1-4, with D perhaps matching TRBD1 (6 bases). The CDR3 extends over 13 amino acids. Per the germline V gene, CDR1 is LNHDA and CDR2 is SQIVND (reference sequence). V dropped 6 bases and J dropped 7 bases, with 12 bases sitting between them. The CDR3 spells CASRFRGVEKLFF. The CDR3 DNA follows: TGTGCCAGTAGGTTCAGGGGAGTTGAAAAACTGTTTTTT. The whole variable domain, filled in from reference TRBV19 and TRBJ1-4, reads DGGITQSPKYLFRKEGQNVTLSCEQNLNHDAMYWYRQDPGQGLRLIYYSQIVNDFQKGDIAEGYSVSREKKESFPLTVTSAQKNPTAFYLCASRFRGVEKLFFGSGTQLSVL.

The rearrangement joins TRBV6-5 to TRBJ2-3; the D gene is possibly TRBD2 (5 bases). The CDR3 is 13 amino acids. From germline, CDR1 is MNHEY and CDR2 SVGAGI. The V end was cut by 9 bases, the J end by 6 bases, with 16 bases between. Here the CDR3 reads CASKTARRDTQYF. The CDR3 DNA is TGTGCCAGTAAGACCGCCCGGAGGGATACGCAGTATTTT.